This T cell receptor beta chain comes out of a study of Ad26.COV2.S vaccination and SARS-CoV-2 variants. This CDR3 has 13 amino acids. Germline CDR1 reads MNHEY; CDR2 reads SVGAGI. The V gene lost 6 bases and the J gene lost 7 bases, with 15 bases spanning the gap. Produced via immunoSEQ multiplex PCR; TCRdb's table is partial and in-frame only. Of roughly 390,000 clones listed, around 85% were seen once; the top ten hold about 3.6%. Regarding treatment: some 19 received Ad26.COV2.S at low or high dose, single or two shots; about 5 received placebo; per-sample allocation not given. The investigators took samples on day 63 after the first vaccine or placebo injection.

This sequence joins TRBV6-5 and TRBJ1-2; no reliable D call. The sample here was peripheral blood, taken in a trial of Ad26.COV2.S vaccine versus placebo. The sequence was collected from a person aged 18-60 years who received the Ad26.COV2.S COVID-19 vaccine or a placebo. This CDR3 reads CASSQGRLSGYTF. Written as DNA, the CDR3 is TGTGCCAGCAGCCAAGGGAGATTGAGTGGCTACACCTTC.